A selection of T cell receptor beta chains follows, all from one sample in a study of CD8 T cells in Susac syndrome. TCRdb passed the immunoSEQ multiplex PCR reads through MiXCR, listing each CDR3 protein once. The table has tens of thousands of distinct CDR3 sequences, 95% to 96% seen once; the top ten hold about 0.65%. Specimen: CD8+ T cells from PBMCs. The receptor set was obtained from a human donor with Susac syndrome. Each CDR3 is given with its conserved first and last residue. D genes are given only for firm matches. For some rows the clone size is stated as once, few or many, or as a class when expanded; others skip it.

size: few
V: TRBV29-1
D: .
J: TRBJ2-1
CDR3: CSVEPENEQFF
DNA: TGCAGCGTTGAACCGGAGAATGAGCAGTTCTTC

size: .
V: TRBV7-9
D: .
J: TRBJ2-5
CDR3: CASRPAAPIVAQYF
DNA: TGTGCCAGCAGACCAGCGGCACCGATTGTGGCCCAGTACTTC

size: .
V: TRBV4-3
D: TRBD1
J: TRBJ1-5
CDR3: CASSQDTGDNQPQHF
DNA: TGCGCCAGCAGCCAAGATACAGGGGACAATCAGCCCCAGCATTTT

size: .
V: TRBV19
D: .
J: TRBJ2-5
CDR3: CASRSGLQETQYF
DNA: TGTGCCAGTAGGAGCGGCCTCCAAGAGACCCAGTACTTC

size: .
V: TRBV9
D: TRBD1
J: TRBJ2-1
CDR3: CASSVSGQGANEQFF
DNA: TGTGCCAGCAGCGTTTCGGGACAGGGGGCCAATGAGCAGTTCTTC

size: .
V: TRBV30
D: .
J: TRBJ2-7
CDR3: CAWSTGTQAYEQYF
DNA: TGTGCCTGGAGTACCGGGACACAAGCCTACGAGCAGTACTTC

size: .
V: TRBV30
D: TRBD1
J: TRBJ2-2
CDR3: CAWATGAGSGTGELFF
DNA: TGTGCCTGGGCGACAGGGGCTGGCTCTGGGACCGGGGAGCTGTTTTTT

size: .
V: TRBV24-1
D: TRBD1
J: TRBJ1-5
CDR3: CATSHRGDQPQHF
DNA: TGTGCCACCAGTCACAGGGGCGATCAGCCCCAGCATTTT

size: .
V: TRBV7-8
D: TRBD1
J: TRBJ1-6
CDR3: CASSPNTGANSPLHF
DNA: TGTGCCAGCAGCCCAAATACAGGGGCGAATTCACCCCTCCACTTT

size: .
V: TRBV27
D: .
J: TRBJ1-6
CDR3: CASTRTVEGSYNSPLHF
DNA: TGTGCCAGCACCCGGACCGTTGAAGGGTCCTATAATTCACCCCTCCACTTT

size: once
V: TRBV6-5
D: TRBD1
J: TRBJ1-1
CDR3: CASSFTGGGEAFF
DNA: TGTGCCAGCAGTTTTACAGGGGGAGGTGAAGCTTTCTTT

size: .
V: TRBV30
D: .
J: TRBJ1-1
CDR3: CAWSREGSTEAFF
DNA: TGTGCCTGGAGTAGGGAGGGGAGCACTGAAGCTTTCTTT

size: .
V: TRBV6-6
D: .
J: TRBJ2-2
CDR3: CASTLTGELFF
DNA: TGTGCCAGCACCCTTACCGGGGAGCTGTTTTTT

size: .
V: TRBV6-2/TRBV6-3
D: .
J: TRBJ2-7
CDR3: CASSYNSLLPYEQYF
DNA: TGTGCCAGCAGTTACAATTCTTTGCTCCCCTACGAGCAGTACTTC

size: .
V: TRBV7-6
D: TRBD1
J: TRBJ2-5
CDR3: CASIHLRTGQETQYF
DNA: TGTGCCAGCATTCACCTCCGGACAGGGCAAGAGACCCAGTACTTC

size: .
V: TRBV29-1
D: TRBD2
J: TRBJ2-1
CDR3: CSVGLAGGPDEQFF
DNA: TGCAGCGTTGGACTAGCGGGGGGGCCCGATGAGCAGTTCTTC

size: .
V: TRBV30
D: .
J: TRBJ2-1
CDR3: CAWSGTDNEQFF
DNA: TGTGCCTGGAGTGGTACAGACAATGAGCAGTTCTTC

size: .
V: TRBV5-1
D: .
J: TRBJ2-7
CDR3: CASSLGDDYEQYF
DNA: TGCGCCAGCAGCCTGGGTGATGACTACGAGCAGTACTTC

size: .
V: TRBV9
D: .
J: TRBJ2-5
CDR3: CASKEDGRETQYF
DNA: TGTGCCAGCAAAGAGGACGGGAGAGAGACCCAGTACTTC

size: .
V: TRBV2
D: .
J: TRBJ2-4
CDR3: CASRNPAKNIQYF
DNA: TGTGCCAGCAGGAACCCAGCCAAAAACATTCAGTACTTC

size: .
V: TRBV3-1
D: .
J: TRBJ2-7
CDR3: CASSQDSAFSYEQYF
DNA: TGTGCCAGCAGCCAAGACAGTGCCTTCTCCTACGAGCAGTACTTC

size: .
V: TRBV20-1
D: TRBD1
J: TRBJ2-7
CDR3: CSARGQFYEQYF
DNA: TGCAGTGCACGGGGACAGTTCTACGAGCAGTACTTC

size: few
V: TRBV29-1
D: TRBD2
J: TRBJ2-3
CDR3: CSSGLAGRTDTQYF
DNA: TGCAGCTCCGGACTAGCGGGGCGCACAGATACGCAGTATTTT

size: .
V: TRBV6-5
D: TRBD1
J: TRBJ2-7
CDR3: CASSHRTGGSYEQYF
DNA: TGTGCCAGCAGCCACCGGACAGGCGGCTCCTACGAGCAGTACTTC

size: .
V: TRBV20-1
D: TRBD1
J: TRBJ1-6
CDR3: CSARLGQGGNSPLHF
DNA: TGCAGTGCTAGATTGGGACAGGGGGGTAATTCACCCCTCCACTTT

size: .
V: TRBV28
D: TRBD1
J: TRBJ2-1
CDR3: CASSSVEISGQGAYNEQFF
DNA: TGTGCCAGCAGTTCCGTTGAGATTTCGGGACAGGGGGCCTACAATGAGCAGTTCTTC

size: .
V: TRBV10-2
D: .
J: TRBJ1-2
CDR3: CASRPTVIDGYTF
DNA: TGCGCCAGCAGGCCTACAGTTATTGATGGCTACACCTTC

size: once
V: TRBV4-1
D: TRBD1
J: TRBJ2-7
CDR3: CASSLRAASRTGDEQYF
DNA: TGCGCCAGCAGCTTGAGAGCCGCCTCCCGGACAGGTGACGAGCAGTACTTC